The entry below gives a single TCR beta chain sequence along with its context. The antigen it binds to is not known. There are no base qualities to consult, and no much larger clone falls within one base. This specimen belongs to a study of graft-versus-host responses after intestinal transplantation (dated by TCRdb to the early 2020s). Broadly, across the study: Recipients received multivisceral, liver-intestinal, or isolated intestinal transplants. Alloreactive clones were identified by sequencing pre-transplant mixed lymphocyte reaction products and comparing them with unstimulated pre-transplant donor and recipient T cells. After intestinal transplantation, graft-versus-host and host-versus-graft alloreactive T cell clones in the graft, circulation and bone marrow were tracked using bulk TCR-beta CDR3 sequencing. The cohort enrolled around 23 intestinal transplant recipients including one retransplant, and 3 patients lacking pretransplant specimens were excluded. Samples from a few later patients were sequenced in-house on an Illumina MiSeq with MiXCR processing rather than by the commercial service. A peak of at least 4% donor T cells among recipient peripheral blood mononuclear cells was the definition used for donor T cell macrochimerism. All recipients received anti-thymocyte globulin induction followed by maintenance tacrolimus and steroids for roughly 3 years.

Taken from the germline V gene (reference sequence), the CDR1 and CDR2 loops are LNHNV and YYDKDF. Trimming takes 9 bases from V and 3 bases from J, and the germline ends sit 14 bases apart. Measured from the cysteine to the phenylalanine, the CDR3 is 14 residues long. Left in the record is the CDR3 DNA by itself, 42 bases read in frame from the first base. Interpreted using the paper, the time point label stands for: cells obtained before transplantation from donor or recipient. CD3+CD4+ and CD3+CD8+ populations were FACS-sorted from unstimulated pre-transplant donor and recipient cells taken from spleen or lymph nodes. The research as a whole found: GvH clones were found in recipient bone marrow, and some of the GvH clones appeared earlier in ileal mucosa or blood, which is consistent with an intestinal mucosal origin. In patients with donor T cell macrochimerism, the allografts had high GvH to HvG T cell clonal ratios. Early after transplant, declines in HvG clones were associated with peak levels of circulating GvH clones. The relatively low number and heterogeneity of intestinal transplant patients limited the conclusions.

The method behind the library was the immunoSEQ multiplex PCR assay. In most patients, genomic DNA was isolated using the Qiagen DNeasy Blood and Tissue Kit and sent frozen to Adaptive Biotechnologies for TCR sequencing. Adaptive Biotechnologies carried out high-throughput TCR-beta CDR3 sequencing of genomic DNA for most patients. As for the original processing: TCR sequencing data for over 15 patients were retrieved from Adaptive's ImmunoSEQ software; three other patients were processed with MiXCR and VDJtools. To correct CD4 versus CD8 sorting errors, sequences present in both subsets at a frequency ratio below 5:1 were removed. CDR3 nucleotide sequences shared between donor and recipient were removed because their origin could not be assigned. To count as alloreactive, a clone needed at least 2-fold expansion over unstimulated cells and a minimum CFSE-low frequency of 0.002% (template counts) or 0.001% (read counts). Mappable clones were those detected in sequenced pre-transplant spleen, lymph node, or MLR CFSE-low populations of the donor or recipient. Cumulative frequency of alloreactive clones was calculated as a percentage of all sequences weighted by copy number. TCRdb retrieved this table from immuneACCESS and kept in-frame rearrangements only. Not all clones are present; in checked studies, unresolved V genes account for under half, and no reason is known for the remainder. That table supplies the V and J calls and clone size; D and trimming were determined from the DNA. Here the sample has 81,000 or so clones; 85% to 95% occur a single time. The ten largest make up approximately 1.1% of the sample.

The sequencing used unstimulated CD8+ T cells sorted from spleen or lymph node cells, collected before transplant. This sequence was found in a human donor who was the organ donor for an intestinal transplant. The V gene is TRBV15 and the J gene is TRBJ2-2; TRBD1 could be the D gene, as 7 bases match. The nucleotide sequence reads TGTGCCACAGCGACAGGGAGGTACACCGGGGAGCTGTTTTTT. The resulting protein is CATATGRYTGELFF.